This T cell receptor (beta chain) was recovered during a study of early T cells in non-severe SARS-CoV-2 infection. About the research overall: Bulk RNA isolated from unsorted whole blood underwent sequencing; chains were not paired.

Unique molecular identifiers were added to individual cDNA molecules. TCRdb recomputed calls from the 5' RACE reads with MiXCR, one row per CDR3 protein. The sample contains around 70,000 distinct CDR3 sequences, approximately 9.1% of which appear only once. CDR1 is SGHTA, CDR2 FQGNSA, per germline. V was cut by 8 bases and J by 0 bases, with 10 bases left in between. The CDR3 sequence is 13 residues long. Study findings and constraints: Database matching using VDJdb favored anti-spike CD8 responses, with private and CD4 specificities left missing.

To note about this clonotype: Its antigen is not identified.

The TCR originated in an adult who was a healthcare worker with PCR-confirmed SARS-CoV-2 infection or an uninfected control (not recorded which). The gene calls are TRBV7-2 and TRBJ1-1; D is unresolved. The specimen was whole blood, collected at baseline. The CDR3 DNA sequence: TGTGCCAGCCGTAGGGCGGTGAACACTGAAGCTTTCTTT. Amino acid sequence: CASRRAVNTEAFF.